This record concerns one T cell receptor (beta chain) sequence. This sample is drawn from a study of OX40 agonist ivuxolimab in advanced cancers. V was clipped by 6 bases and J by 4 bases, with 24 bases between them. Germline lookup yields CDR1 MNHEY and CDR2 SMNVEV (reference sequence). This CDR3 has 17 residues. Using immunoSEQ multiplex PCR, the repertoire was profiled, and TCRdb retains in-frame clones only, with some absent. This sample has around 39,000 clones, with roughly 80% found just once. The sequencing here drew on CD4+ or CD8+ T cells sorted from blood, taken in a trial of the OX40 agonist ivuxolimab. This chain joins TRBV27 and TRBJ1-1; maybe TRBD1 (6 bases). This TCR derives from an adult with an advanced solid tumor such as melanoma, head and neck, liver or kidney cancer. The CDR3 DNA reads as TGTGCCAGCAGCCAACGCGGGGGCCTCTCGGTAGGCACTGAAGCTTTCTTT. Protein sequence: CASSQRGGLSVGTEAFF.